Each of the 17 T cell receptor beta chains below was sequenced from the same sample in a study of shared clonotypes between healthy human individuals. Clones were read by immunoSEQ multiplex PCR, and TCRdb kept only the in-frame ones, dropping some. The sample includes under 850,000 clones, around 70% of them seen just once. Sequencing input: memory CD4+ T cells sorted from blood. The subset is: CD45RA-negative fraction. The receptors stem from a woman under 40 in good health.

This chain connects TRBV5-4 to TRBJ2-1; the D gene is possibly TRBD2 (6 bases). Trimming pared 3 bases from V and 6 bases from J, leaving 13 bases between. This CDR3 contains 14 residues. Germline CDR1 SGHNT, CDR2 YYREEE (reference sequence). CDR3 loop: CASSSMVGGNEQFF. CDR3 in DNA: TGTGCCAGCAGCTCCATGGTGGGGGGCAATGAGCAGTTCTTC.

Remarks on this clone: This CDR3 is missing its conserved last phenylalanine or tryptophan, likely due to a read error. The V call is TRBV4-3, the J call TRBJ1-1, with D possibly TRBD1 on 5 matching bases. V lost 2 bases to trimming and J lost 5 bases, with 18 bases between them. Looked up from germline, CDR1 is LGHNA and CDR2 is YSLEER. The CDR3 length is 16 residues. CDR3 DNA: TGCGCCAGCAGCCAATCCATAGCCCGATCAGGGACTGAAGCTTTCCTT. Its protein product is CASSQSIARSGTEAFL.

V is TRBV18 and J is TRBJ1-1, with a possible D match to TRBD1 (5 bases). CDR3 length equals 17 residues. Germline CDR1 is KGHSH and CDR2 is LQKENI. Trimming removed 6 bases at V and 0 bases at J, with 20 bases between. The CDR3 reads CASSPFKTDKMNTEAFF. CDR3 in DNA: TGTGCCAGCTCCCCCTTCAAGACAGACAAAATGAACACTGAAGCTTTCTTT. The variable domain in full, completed from reference TRBV18 and TRBJ1-1, reads NAGVMQNPRHLVRRRGQEARLRCSPMKGHSHVYWYRQLPEEGLKFMVYLQKENIIDESGMPKERFSAEFPKEGPSILRIQQVVRGDSAAYFCASSPFKTDKMNTEAFFGQGTRLTVV.

This chain links TRBV2 with TRBJ2-7; 12 bases are a match to TRBD2. With V trimmed by 10 bases and J by 4 bases, 8 bases remained unmatched. Per germline, CDR1 SNHLY and CDR2 FYNNEI. This CDR3 contains 14 residues. CDR3 in amino acids: CATSPTSGRYEQYF. The CDR3 DNA is TGTGCCACCTCCCCGACTAGCGGGAGATACGAGCAGTACTTC. The variable domain in full, completed from reference TRBV2 and TRBJ2-7, reads EPEVTQTPSHQVTQMGQEVILRCVPISNHLYFYWYRQILGQKVEFLVSFYNNEISEKSEIFDDQFSVERPDGSNFTLKIRSTKLEDSAMYFCATSPTSGRYEQYFGPGTRLTVT.

This rearrangement joins TRBV28 to TRBJ2-5, with unresolved D. The V gene's germline CDR1 is MDHEN and CDR2 SYDVKM. The CDR3 spans 11 residues. The V end lost 8 bases, the J end lost 5 bases, and 9 bases lay between the germline ends. The chain's CDR3 is CASGGSETQYF. The CDR3 DNA reads as TGTGCCAGCGGCGGCTCGGAGACCCAGTACTTC.

The chain has TRBV21-1 and TRBJ1-5. TRBV21-1 is reported as a pseudogene. This CDR3 is 15 amino acids long. For the CDR3, the DNA is TGTGCCAGCAGCAAAGAAGTGACCGCCAATCAGCCCCAGCATTTT. Translation gives CASSKEVTANQPQHF.

The chain employs TRBV6-1 and TRBJ1-3, with D unresolved. V was pared by 4 bases and J by 0 bases, with 13 bases between. Germline CDR1 MNHNS, CDR2 SASEGT. CDR3 length: 16 residues. The CDR3 protein is CASSAPTGSSGNTIYF. For the CDR3, the DNA is TGTGCCAGCAGTGCCCCCACCGGGAGCTCTGGAAACACCATATATTTT.

The chain carries TRBV30 and TRBJ2-7; 8 nucleotides agree with TRBD1. There are 15 residues in the CDR3. J lost 2 bases, V lost 3 bases, and 9 bases had no gene match. Germline CDR1 is GTSNPN and CDR2 is SVGIG (reference sequence). The CDR3 here is CAWRAAGTGTYEQYF. In DNA form, the CDR3 reads TGTGCCTGGAGGGCTGCCGGGACAGGTACCTACGAGCAGTACTTC.

The chain joins TRBV10-3 to TRBJ1-5; D remains ambiguous. The CDR3 is 14 residues long. V lost 2 bases, J lost 0 bases, and 5 bases lay in between. The germline CDR1 and CDR2 sequences are ENHRY and SYGVKD. The CDR3 here is CAISEPDSNQPQHF. For the CDR3, the DNA is TGTGCCATCAGTGAGCCGGATAGCAATCAGCCCCAGCATTTT.

J is TRBJ1-1 and V is TRBV9; TRBD1 aligns across 9 bases. J was trimmed by 0 bases and V by 4 bases; bases with no gene match: 7. The CDR3 runs to 16 residues. Per germline, CDR1 SGDLS and CDR2 YYNGEE. The CDR3: CASSRDGQGLNTEAFF. As DNA, the CDR3 is TGTGCCAGCAGCCGCGATGGACAGGGGTTGAACACTGAAGCTTTCTTT.

The rearrangement links TRBV4-1 to TRBJ1-4; no firm D call. Germline-derived CDR1 and CDR2 are MGHRA and YSYEKL. V shed 4 bases and J shed 3 bases, with 3 bases lying between them. This CDR3 spans 12 amino acids. CDR3 in DNA: TGCGCCAGCAGCCGTGCTAATGAAAAACTGTTTTTT. It yields the protein CASSRANEKLFF.

The chain uses TRBV28 and TRBJ2-1, with a possible D match to TRBD1 (5 bases). With 6 bases removed from V and 4 bases from J, the gap between germline ends came to 16 bases. The CDR3 is 15 residues long. Looked up from germline, CDR1 is MDHEN and CDR2 is SYDVKM. CDR3 amino acids: CASSVPGIGYNEQFF. The DNA for the CDR3 is TGTGCCAGCAGCGTCCCAGGGATCGGTTACAATGAGCAGTTCTTC.

There are a few counts of this clone. This sequence joins TRBV5-1 and TRBJ2-3, with a possible D match to TRBD2 (5 bases). The CDR3 covers 13 residues. Germline values: CDR1 SGHRS, CDR2 YFSETQ. The V end lost 0 bases, the J end lost 6 bases, and 8 bases lay between the germline ends. CDR3 loop: CASSLDPGDTQYF. The CDR3 nucleotides read TGCGCCAGCAGCTTGGACCCGGGGGATACGCAGTATTTT.

This clone was seen ten or more times. The chain links TRBV5-1 to TRBJ2-2, with TRBD1 identical over 10 bases. V shed 3 bases, J shed 6 bases, and the junction held 5 bases outside the gene matches. The CDR3 length is 15 residues. Germline-derived CDR1 and CDR2 are SGHRS and YFSETQ. CDR3 amino acids: CASSSPGTGAGELFF. CDR3 sequence (DNA): TGCGCCAGCAGCTCACCCGGGACAGGGGCCGGGGAGCTGTTTTTT.

The J gene is TRBJ1-1, the V gene TRBV19; tentatively, D is TRBD1 (5 bases). Germline-derived CDR1 and CDR2 are LNHDA and SQIVND (reference sequence). CDR3 length: 15 amino acids. Trimming shortened V by 3 bases and J by 1 base, and 12 bases separated the two germline ends. The CDR3 loop is CASSILHRRNTEAFF. As DNA, the CDR3 is TGTGCCAGTAGTATCCTTCACAGGCGGAACACTGAAGCTTTCTTT.

This clone has just one count. The rearrangement joins TRBV18 to TRBJ2-5, with 13 bases identical to TRBD2. CDR1 is KGHSH, CDR2 LQKENI, per germline. J gave up 6 bases and V 1 base, and 2 bases lay outside the gene matches. The CDR3 totals 15 residues. CDR3 in DNA: TGTGCCAGCTCACCACGGACTAGCGGGAGCCAGACCCAGTACTTC. It encodes CASSPRTSGSQTQYF. The variable domain in full, with the rest retrieved from reference TRBV18 and TRBJ2-5, is NAGVMQNPRHLVRRRGQEARLRCSPMKGHSHVYWYRQLPEEGLKFMVYLQKENIIDESGMPKERFSAEFPKEGPSILRIQQVVRGDSAAYFCASSPRTSGSQTQYFGPGTRLLVL.

This chain connects TRBV2 to TRBJ1-2; no reliable D call. Looked up from germline, CDR1 is SNHLY and CDR2 is FYNNEI. CDR3 size: 11 residues. V was pared by 4 bases and J by 5 bases, with 5 bases between. The CDR3 sequence is CASSVEYGYTF. In nucleotides, the CDR3 is TGTGCCAGCAGTGTAGAATATGGCTACACCTTC.